The entry that follows covers one T cell receptor (beta chain) sequence. No antigen is known for it. No base qualities exist here, and no much larger clone lies one base off it. This entry belongs to a study of cytomegalovirus exposure and HLA in healthy donors (TCRdb year 2017). General notes on the study: An earlier analysis of 587 of the donors reported around 280 Gb of sequence data and 117 million unique TCR beta sequences obtained from about 179 million T cells. About 320 gigabases of sequencing data and 78 million or so unique TCR sequences were included in an early release covering around 600 HLA-typed donors. Of the roughly 420 genotyped donors, 70% to 90% were placed in the genetic ancestry cluster associated with self-reported Caucasian donors. The study aimed to test whether cataloging public T cell receptors could reveal signatures of past pathogen exposure. The study used immunosequencing to profile the T cell repertoires of hundreds of subjects and linked those repertoires to cytomegalovirus serostatus. In addition to the first cohort of 650 to 750 subjects, a separate validation cohort of 130 or so different subjects was used. To predict cytomegalovirus infection status, the study combined high-throughput TCR immunosequencing, statistical association of individual TCRs with disease status, and machine learning. To study patterns of TCR occurrence, a later analysis re-analyzed previously published TCR beta repertoires from 600 to 750 donors and added high-resolution HLA genotyping. The later analysis used no new phenotypic data to find candidate immune exposures, relying instead on TCR beta sequences and their occurrence across donors. In an earlier analysis of about 590 of the donors, high-throughput TCR beta sequencing was used to judge whether each TCR beta V gene segment behaved as functional or pseudogenic. Donor age, sex, ethnicity and CMV serostatus were collected together with the repertoire data. Genome-wide SNP genotypes for about 65% of the 666 donors were used in a later genetic analysis, which treated that subset as a discovery cohort. All discovery cohort repertoires had been generated on a single sequencing platform. Both class I and class II loci were covered by HLA typing, at four-digit resolution. Typing coverage differed by locus: A, B, C, DRB1 and DQB1 were typed in roughly 620-630 donors, DQA1 in about 500, DPA1 in nearly 610, and DPB1 in 450 to 480. Because of strong linkage in the cohort, four or five DR-DQ haplotypes were treated as single units for association and clustering. Across approximately 400 genotyped donors of the cohort, an average of roughly 230,000 unique TCR beta nucleotide sequences per donor were sequenced, and 15% to 20% of those sequences were non-productive. What the authors observed across the whole study: In a later analysis, most CMV-associated TCR beta chains were found to appear HLA-restricted, with HLA associations seemingly driven largely by CMV exposure. The authors suggested that the approach could potentially be extended to other disease states and immunological phenotypes. A later analysis associated 15,000 to 20,000 TCR beta sequences with specific HLA alleles at a false discovery rate of 0.05. In the study, 150 to 200 TCR beta chains were listed as associated with cytomegalovirus. Linkage disequilibrium might explain the correlated functional status among segregating V segments, but an unknown experimental factor could not be ruled out. Because HLA typing was missing for some donors at each locus, association tests included only the typed subset. Because counts were too low, roughly 18 rarely observed V segments, including chromosome 9 orphons, were left out of the earlier analysis of 587 of the donors. Broadly in line with IMGT annotations, most TCR beta V segments showed up in productive rearrangements about 90% or about 30% of the time in an earlier analysis of under 700 of the donors. A cluster of highly shared sequence variants was judged likely to be a technical artifact of the sequencing pipeline. Some IMGT-functional V segments, including TRBV6-2 and TRBV6-3, could not be told apart with the 87-base-pair reads, so those segments were excluded. Compared with equally common non-associated chains, HLA-associated TCR beta chains in a later analysis were more clonally expanded and had lower generation probabilities. This cohort had only TCR beta chains sequenced, and the lack of alpha or paired-chain data limited which features could be detected. A later analysis reported that several top co-occurrence clusters appeared linked to parvovirus B19, influenza, CMV and Epstein-Barr virus. In vitro tests confirmed that a few of the cytomegalovirus-associated TCR beta chains recognize cytomegalovirus antigens. The classifier was reported to diagnose cytomegalovirus status with high specificity and sensitivity in both the original cohort and the validation cohort. V-gene and J-gene trimming of TCR beta chains was associated with a missense DCLRE1C variant in a later genetic analysis, and the association was replicated in an independent cohort. According to a later genetic analysis, donors in an Asian-associated ancestry cluster had fewer N-insertions in productive TCRs than the roughly 670-donor mean. The presence/absence analyses assumed that sequencing depth was roughly uniform across donors, and that assumption may not be true. Across donors, most TCR sequences were observed very rarely, whereas some public TCRs were present in many individuals. For the cohort, immune exposure information was limited to CMV serostatus. In a later analysis, TCR association rates were found to vary across HLA loci, with the most associated TCRs seen for DRB1 alleles and the fewest for HLA-C alleles. When HLA alleles, especially DR and DQ, strongly co-occurred, attributing TCR associations to individual alleles was difficult. A further reported finding was that TCR beta sequences accurately predicted the HLA-A and HLA-B alleles for most subjects in the first cohort.

Library preparation employed the immunoSEQ multiplex PCR assay. The multiplex PCR relied on a mix of 60 forward primers for TCR Vbeta segments and 13 reverse primers for TCR Jbeta segments. The CDR3 region of rearranged TCR beta genes was amplified from genomic DNA by a multiplex PCR assay. Amplified TCR beta libraries were sequenced as 87-base-pair reads on the Illumina HiSeq System. On the authors' methods: A later analysis tallied tens of millions of unique TCR beta chains across the 666 repertoires, and approximately 11 million of those chains were shared by two or more donors. Raw reads were error-corrected and collapsed into unique sequences with a nearest-neighbor algorithm that merged closely related sequences to remove PCR and sequencing errors. CDR3 sequences were aligned to IMGT reference sequences to assign V, D and J gene segments. For a sequence to be retained, a match of at least six nucleotides to both a V gene segment and a J gene segment was required. A rearrangement counted as productive if the CDR3 had no stop codons and remained in frame with V and J, and every other rearrangement counted as non-productive. CDR3 was defined according to IMGT convention as the region running from the second conserved V-encoded cysteine to the conserved J-encoded phenylalanine. The earlier analysis of about 570 of the donors excluded any sequence lacking an unambiguous match to a single V gene segment. In an earlier analysis of a few hundred of the donors, V segments were called functional above 56.7% productive rearrangements and were called segregating when the between-donor standard deviation exceeded 5%. A statistical classification framework was built to diagnose cytomegalovirus status from the catalog of TCR beta chain sequences. In a later analysis, TCR nucleotide sequences were compared against IMGT/GENE-DB human TR gene sequences so that V and J genes could be assigned. In a later analysis, CDR3 sequences and most-parsimonious VDJ recombination scenarios were assigned using the TCRdist pipeline. A later analysis defined each TCR beta chain by its CDR3 amino acid sequence plus V-gene family, and excluded reads lacking a unique V-gene family. As a way to deal with suspected cross-contamination and a sequencing artifact, a later analysis dropped 450 to 700 nucleotide sequences that were highly shared and had low generation probability. A later analysis calculated a clonal expansion index for each public chain from normalized within-repertoire ranks of inferred template counts. In a later analysis, generation probabilities were computed with a VDJ recombination model fitted to out-of-frame rearrangements, and the resulting probabilities were checked against IGoR. Hypergeometric tests were used in a later analysis to score TCR-TCR, TCR-HLA and TCR-CMV co-occurrence, with a repertoire-size bias correction applied to the TCR pairs. A later analysis estimated false discovery rates by permuting HLA or CMV assignments 20 times. In a later analysis, co-occurring TCRs were grouped using DBSCAN, with TCRdist sequence similarity added in when clustering inside HLA-allele-positive subsets. Repertoires with fewer than 30,000 or more than 120,000 public chains, plus five repertoires with anomalous nucleotide sharing, were excluded from co-occurrence clustering. This is the immuneACCESS table as TCRdb keeps it, with only in-frame sequences that have V and J called. A part of the clones is gone; compared with another copy, unresolved V genes explain less than half, and the rest is unexplained. V and J calls plus clone size are reproduced from that table; the DNA served to infer D and trimming. The sample yields 90,000 to 100,000 clones; 69% were counted once. Together, the top ten hold approximately 1.1% of the sample.

The cohort was made up of 650 to 700 healthy bone marrow donors. All cohort members were sampled while nominally healthy, although unrecorded immune exposures were likely present. The donor tested CMV seronegative and was one of the 352 seronegative cohort members. A peripheral blood sample was provided by each donor, and peripheral blood mononuclear cells were used for TCR beta sequencing. Genomic DNA extraction from the blood cell samples was performed with the Qiagen DNeasy Blood Extraction Kit. V gives up 6 bases and J gives up 7 bases, and the segment between their germline ends measures 9 bases. Inclusive of the bounding cysteine and phenylalanine, the CDR3 is 11 residues long. Only CDR3 DNA remains: 33 bases, in frame from the first base. CDR1 SNHLY and CDR2 FYNNEI were looked up in the germline V gene.

Sequencing used PBMCs. Recombination joined TRBV2 with TRBJ1-1; the D gene is unclear. The receptor's source is a female donor in good health and CMV-seronegative. The base sequence is TGTGCCAGCAGCGCGAAGCTTGAAGCTTTCTTT. This yields the protein CASSAKLEAFF.